The clone carrying this T cell receptor (beta chain) was detected only once. The data were obtained in a study of blood T cell repertoires in COVID-19. Study at large: Researchers got acute and convalescent COVID-19 samples from the United States, Italy and Spain. From T cells, B-cell-depleted T cells, or PBMCs came the material, which was cDNA or gDNA.

Per the original data handling: Amplification of reference gene primers was used by the study to estimate nucleated cell counts. Libraries were prepared by immunoSEQ multiplex PCR; TCRdb keeps only in-frame clonotypes and omits some of them. V, J and clone size are taken as reported in that table, and D and trimming were inferred from the DNA itself. Of 160,000 or so clones listed, about 81% are singletons. The germline V gene encodes CDR1 MNHEY and CDR2 SMNVEV (reference sequence). Trimming shortened V by 3 bases and J by 1 base, and 10 bases separated the two germline ends. The CDR3 consists of 15 residues.

The sequenced material came from peripheral blood. This TCR was sampled from a human donor in a cohort sampled during active COVID-19. The rearrangement links TRBV27 to TRBJ1-5, with D perhaps matching TRBD1 (5 bases). The CDR3 here is CASSLGDSSNQPQHF. The CDR3 DNA reads TGTGCCAGCAGTTTGGGTGACAGCAGCAATCAGCCCCAGCATTTT.